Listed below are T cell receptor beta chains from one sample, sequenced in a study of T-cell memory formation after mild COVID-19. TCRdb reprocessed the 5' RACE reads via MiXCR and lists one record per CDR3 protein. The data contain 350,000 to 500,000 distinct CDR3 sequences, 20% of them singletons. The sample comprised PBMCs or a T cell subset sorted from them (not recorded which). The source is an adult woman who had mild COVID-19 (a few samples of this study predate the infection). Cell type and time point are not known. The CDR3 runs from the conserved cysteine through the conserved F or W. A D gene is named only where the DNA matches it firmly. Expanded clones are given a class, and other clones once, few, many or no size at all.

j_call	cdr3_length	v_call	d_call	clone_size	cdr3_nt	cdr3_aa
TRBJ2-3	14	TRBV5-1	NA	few	TGCGCCAGCAGCTTGGGGACAGTTACAGATACGCAGTATTTT	CASSLGTVTDTQYF
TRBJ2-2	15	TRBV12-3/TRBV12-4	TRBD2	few	TGTGCCAGCAGCCGCCGGGGGGGGAACACCGGGGAGCTGTTTTTT	CASSRRGGNTGELFF
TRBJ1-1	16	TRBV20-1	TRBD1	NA	TGCAGTGCCGAAACAGGGGGGATAGGAGTCGCGCGTGAAGCTTTCTTT	CSAETGGIGVAREAFF
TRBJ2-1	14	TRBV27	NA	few	TGTGCCAGCAAGGCCCCGCTCACAGGGAGGCGGCAGTTCTTC	CASKAPLTGRRQFF
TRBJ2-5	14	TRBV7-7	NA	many	TGTGCTAGCAGCCCCAAGGGGGGGTCAGGGACCCAGTACTTC	CASSPKGGSGTQYF
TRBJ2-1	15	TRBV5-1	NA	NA	TGCGCCAGCAGCTTGGACCCCGGGACCCCGAATGAGCAGTTCTTC	CASSLDPGTPNEQFF
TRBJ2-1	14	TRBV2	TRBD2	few	TGTGCCAGCAGTGGGACTAGCGGCTTGCAAATAAGAGTCTTC	CASSGTSGLQIRVF
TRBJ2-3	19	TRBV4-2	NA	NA	TGTGCCAGCAGCCCCATACAAGATTACGCGGGGGCTAGCACAGATACGCAGTATTTT	CASSPIQDYAGASTDTQYF
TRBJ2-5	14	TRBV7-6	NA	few	TGTGCCAGCAGCCAAGCAGGGGAGGGAGAGACCCAGTACTTC	CASSQAGEGETQYF
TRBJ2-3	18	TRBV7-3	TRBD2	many	TGTGCCAGCAGCTTATTGGCTAGCGGGGGAGGCGGCACAGATACGCAGTATTTT	CASSLLASGGGGTDTQYF
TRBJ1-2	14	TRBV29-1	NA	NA	TGCAGCGTTGAAGTTGGTGCGTGGGAGTGGGGCTACACCTTC	CSVEVGAWEWGYTF